Below, 21 T cell receptor beta chains from the same sample are listed, as sequenced in a study of control samples from healthy donors and cancer patients. Measured with immunoSEQ multiplex PCR; TCRdb has only the in-frame clones, and not every one. The profile shows about 120,000 clones, 85% to 95% of them singletons. Specimen: blood. These receptors were collected from a man aged 30 to 39 in good health.

The chain couples TRBV24-1 to TRBJ1-5; unclear D gene. There are 13 residues in the CDR3. Trimming stripped 2 bases from V and 0 bases from J, with 1 base between. CDR1 is KGHDR and CDR2 is SFDVKD in the germline V gene. The chain's CDR3 is CATSDYSNQPQHF. Written as DNA, the CDR3 is TGTGCCACCAGTGATTATAGCAATCAGCCCCAGCATTTT.

This sequence joins TRBV3-1 (or the pseudogene TRBV3-2) and TRBJ2-3; D gene ambiguous. The V end lost 3 bases, the J end lost 3 bases, and 10 bases lay between the germline ends. Germline loops: CDR1 LGHDT, CDR2 YNNKEL (reference sequence). CDR3 size: 14 residues. CDR3 in amino acids: CASSHGWRTDTQYF. The CDR3 DNA sequence: TGTGCCAGCAGCCACGGGTGGAGAACAGATACGCAGTATTTT.

The chain couples TRBV5-1 to TRBJ1-2; D is unclear. Trimming pared 0 bases from V and 8 bases from J, leaving 11 bases between. The germline V gene encodes CDR1 SGHRS and CDR2 YFSETQ. The CDR3 covers 13 residues. The CDR3 reads CASSLGEGGGYTF. CDR3 bases: TGCGCCAGCAGCTTGGGGGAGGGTGGCGGCTACACCTTC. Full variable domain (remainder filled in from reference TRBV5-1 and TRBJ1-2): KAGVTQTPRYLIKTRGQQVTLSCSPISGHRSVSWYQQTPGQGLQFLFEYFSETQRNKGNFPGRFSGRQFSNSRSEMNVSTLELGDSALYLCASSLGEGGGYTFGSGTRLTVV.

In this sample, this clone turned up once. V gene TRBV21-1 combines with J gene TRBJ1-6; the listed D gene, TRBD1, was not tested against the DNA. TRBV21-1 is listed as a pseudogene. This CDR3 is 19 amino acids long. The CDR3 DNA reads TGTGCCAGCAGCAAAGACAGGGTAACAGGAGAGATTTATAATTCACCCCTCCACTTT. Translated, it gives CASSKDRVTGEIYNSPLHF.

The chain has TRBV28 and TRBJ2-1, with no clear D. Germline V gives CDR1 MDHEN, CDR2 SYDVKM. The CDR3 has 11 residues. V gave up 8 bases and J gave up 3 bases, with 5 bases separating them. The CDR3 spells CASWFYNEQFF. In nucleotides, the CDR3 is TGTGCCAGCTGGTTCTACAATGAGCAGTTCTTC.

V is TRBV7-9 and J is TRBJ1-1; possible D gene TRBD1, 6 bases. The CDR3 is 15 residues long. The V gene's germline CDR1 is SEHNR and CDR2 FQNEAQ (reference sequence). Trimming took off 5 bases at V and 2 bases at J, with 15 bases between the two ends. This CDR3 is CASSRRGDINTEAFF. CDR3 coding DNA: TGTGCCAGCAGCCGCCGTGGGGACATTAACACTGAAGCTTTCTTT.

This chain links TRBV5-6 with TRBJ2-5; D ambiguous. Trimming took 0 bases from V and 0 from J, leaving 9 bases between them. Per germline, CDR1 SGHDT and CDR2 YYEEEE. The CDR3 has 15 residues. The CDR3 reads CASSLGSLYQETQYF. The CDR3 DNA reads TGTGCCAGCAGCTTGGGATCCTTGTACCAAGAGACCCAGTACTTC.

The genes are TRBV11-2 and TRBJ2-3; 11 bases match TRBD1. CDR1 SGHAT and CDR2 FQNNGV come from the germline V gene. The ends lost 6 bases at V and 3 bases at J; junction bases unmatched: 17. The CDR3 runs 19 residues. The DNA of the CDR3 is TGTGCCAGCAGGGGCCGACACTTAAAAGGGACAGGGGGGACAGATACGCAGTATTTT. Protein: CASRGRHLKGTGGTDTQYF.

This clone appeared once. The CDR3 sequence: CASSAPSDTQYF. CDR3 bases: TGCGCCAGCAGCGCCCCTTCCGATACGCAGTATTTT. This chain links TRBV5-1 with TRBJ2-3; D uncertain. The V end lost 4 bases, the J end lost 6 bases, and 9 bases lay between the germline ends. The CDR3 loop spans 12 amino acids. The germline CDR1 and CDR2 sequences are SGHRS and YFSETQ.

This chain uses TRBV7-2 with TRBJ2-5; 8 nucleotides agree with TRBD2. V lost 1 base and J lost 7; bases outside the gene matches: 14. The V gene's germline CDR1 is SGHTA and CDR2 FQGNSA. The CDR3 has 17 residues. CDR3 sequence reads: CASSLVSGGAGFGTQYF. The CDR3 nucleotides read TGTGCCAGCAGCTTAGTTTCCGGGGGGGCCGGGTTTGGGACCCAGTACTTC.

CDR3 protein: CASSAQDTSYNSPLHF. The CDR3, as DNA: TGTGCCAGCAGCGCCCAGGATACCTCCTATAATTCACCCCTCCACTTT. The chain joins TRBV5-5 to TRBJ1-6; D is undetermined. This CDR3 has 16 residues. Between the trimmed V and J ends, which lost 4 bases and 0 bases, there was a span of 11 bases. The germline V gene encodes CDR1 SGHKS and CDR2 YYEKEE (reference sequence).

The CDR3 region is CASSMNGNTEAFF. The CDR3 coding sequence is TGTGCCAGTAGTATGAACGGAAACACTGAAGCTTTCTTT. The chain couples TRBV19 to TRBJ1-1; D is ambiguous. Trimming removed 3 bases from V and 2 bases from J, with 7 bases in between. The CDR3 consists of 13 residues. Germline V gives CDR1 LNHDA, CDR2 SQIVND (reference sequence).

This chain links TRBV30 with TRBJ2-1; TRBD1 agrees at 7 bases. CDR1 and CDR2 (germline): GTSNPN, SVGIG (reference sequence). The V and J ends lost 5 bases and 0 bases, in that order; junction bases with no gene match: 1. This CDR3 has 13 residues. The CDR3 is CAWRQGSYNEQFF. The CDR3 DNA follows: TGTGCCTGGCGACAGGGCTCCTACAATGAGCAGTTCTTC.

This chain connects TRBV3-1 (or the pseudogene TRBV3-2) to TRBJ1-2; no clear D gene. The CDR3 loop spans 12 amino acids. The V end was cut by 5 bases, the J end by 6 bases, with 10 bases between. Per germline, CDR1 LGHDT and CDR2 YNNKEL (reference sequence). DNA of the CDR3: TGTGCCAGCAGCTTGACCCCAGATGGCTACACCTTC. Its protein is CASSLTPDGYTF.

The V and J genes are TRBV6-6 and TRBJ1-2, with D uncertain. There are 13 residues in the CDR3. CDR1 and CDR2 (germline): MNHNY, SVGAGI (reference sequence). The V gene lost 7 bases and the J gene lost 8 bases, with 17 bases spanning the gap. For the CDR3, the DNA is TGTGCCAGCACCGAAGGGTCTCGGGAAGGCTACACCTTC. Amino acid sequence: CASTEGSREGYTF.

The chain has TRBV5-1 and TRBJ2-7; D not resolved. The CDR3 loop spans 13 amino acids. The V gene's germline CDR1 is SGHRS and CDR2 YFSETQ. V was cut by 0 bases and J by 6 bases, with 10 bases left in between. In DNA form, the CDR3 reads TGCGCCAGCAGCTTGGGCGATGGGTCCGAGCAGTACTTC. Encoded protein: CASSLGDGSEQYF.

The rearrangement joins TRBV10-3 to TRBJ2-1; 7 positions agree with TRBD2. With V trimmed by 4 bases and J by 5 bases, 5 bases remained unmatched. The CDR3 length is 14 residues. The germline V gene encodes CDR1 ENHRY and CDR2 SYGVKD. The CDR3 protein is CAISGWGGDNEQFF. DNA for the CDR3: TGTGCCATCAGTGGGTGGGGGGGAGACAATGAGCAGTTCTTC.

The chain uses TRBV3-1 (or the pseudogene TRBV3-2) and TRBJ2-7; 8 bases are a match to TRBD1. The junction had 13 bases not matched to a gene; V was cut back by 7 bases and J by 5 bases. Germline V gives CDR1 LGHDT, CDR2 YNNKEL (reference sequence). There are 15 residues in the CDR3. CDR3 region: CASTNSGTGGHEQYF. In nucleotides, the CDR3 is TGTGCCAGCACTAACTCCGGGACAGGAGGACACGAGCAGTACTTC.

J is TRBJ1-1 and V is TRBV18, with D possibly being TRBD1 (5 bases). The germline V gene encodes CDR1 KGHSH and CDR2 LQKENI. The CDR3 consists of 11 residues. Trimming took 6 bases from V and 4 from J, leaving 6 bases between them. CDR3 region: CASSGGTEAFF. The CDR3 DNA sequence: TGTGCCAGCTCCGGGGGCACTGAAGCTTTCTTT.

CDR3 coding DNA: TGTGCCAGCAGTTTAGCTAGCGGGGCTATCAATGAGCAGTTCTTC. Translated: CASSLASGAINEQFF. V and J are TRBV28 and TRBJ2-1; 9 nucleotides agree with TRBD2. The CDR3 is 15 amino acids. The V gene's germline CDR1 is MDHEN and CDR2 SYDVKM. The V segment lost 2 bases and the J segment 6 bases; nucleotides outside the gene matches: 5.

This chain links TRBV12-3 or TRBV12-4 with TRBJ1-4; no clear D. V shed 4 bases and J shed 6 bases, with 9 bases lying between them. The CDR3 has 13 amino acids. Written as DNA, the CDR3 is TGTGCCAGCAGTTCACCCGAGGATGAAAAACTGTTTTTT. This gives the protein CASSSPEDEKLFF.